This TCR beta chain emerged from a study of CD8 T cells in Susac syndrome. Study-wide results and caveats: The number of individuals included in the study's TCR sequencing and HLA analysis was acknowledged as relatively small.

The healthy controls were matched to patients by age and sex. Note on this clonotype: Its target is not known.

After removal of 5 bases from V and 10 bases from J, the junction contained 11 bases not matched to a gene. Germline V gene sequence: CDR1 SEHNR, CDR2 FQNEAQ (reference sequence). The CDR3 is 14 residues long. Random hexamers were used to reverse transcribe roughly 0.45 to 1 ug of RNA. Amplification of TCR beta CDR3 was carried out by immunoSEQ multiplex PCR, which covered 54 Vbeta and 13 Jbeta segments. MiXCR, applied by TCRdb to the immunoSEQ multiplex PCR reads, yields one record per CDR3 protein. The profile covers about 49,000 distinct CDR3 sequences, with 80% to 95% appearing a single time and more than 0.45% taken by the ten largest.

The sample was CD8+ T cells from PBMCs. This rearrangement joins TRBV7-9 to TRBJ2-1; 7 positions agree with TRBD2. The sequence was obtained from a human donor in good health. The CDR3 DNA is TGTGCCAGCAGCCTAACGGACGGGAGGTGGGAGCAGTTCTTC. This gives the protein CASSLTDGRWEQFF.